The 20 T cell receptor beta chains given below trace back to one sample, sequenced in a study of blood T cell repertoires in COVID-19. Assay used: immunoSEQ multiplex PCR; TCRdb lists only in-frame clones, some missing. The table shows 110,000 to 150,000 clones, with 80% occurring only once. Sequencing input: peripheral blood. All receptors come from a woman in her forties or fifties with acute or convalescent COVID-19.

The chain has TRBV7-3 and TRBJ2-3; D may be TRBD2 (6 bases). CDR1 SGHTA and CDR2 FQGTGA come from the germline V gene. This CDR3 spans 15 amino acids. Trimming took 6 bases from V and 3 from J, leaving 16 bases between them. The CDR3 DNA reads TGTGCCAGCAGTCCCACTAGACGGGAGACAGATACGCAGTATTTT. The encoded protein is CASSPTRRETDTQYF.

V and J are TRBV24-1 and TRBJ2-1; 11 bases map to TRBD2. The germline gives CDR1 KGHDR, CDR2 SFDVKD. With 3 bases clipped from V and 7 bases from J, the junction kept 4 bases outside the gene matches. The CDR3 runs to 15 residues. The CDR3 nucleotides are TGTGCCACCAGTGATCCTAGCGGGGGGCTGAATGAGCAGTTCTTC. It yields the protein CATSDPSGGLNEQFF.

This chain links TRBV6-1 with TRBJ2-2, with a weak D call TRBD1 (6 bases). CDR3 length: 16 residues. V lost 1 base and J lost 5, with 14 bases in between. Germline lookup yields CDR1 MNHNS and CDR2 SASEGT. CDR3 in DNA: TGTGCCAGCAGTGAAGTTCTAATACAGGGTACCGGGGAGCTGTTTTTT. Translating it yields CASSEVLIQGTGELFF.

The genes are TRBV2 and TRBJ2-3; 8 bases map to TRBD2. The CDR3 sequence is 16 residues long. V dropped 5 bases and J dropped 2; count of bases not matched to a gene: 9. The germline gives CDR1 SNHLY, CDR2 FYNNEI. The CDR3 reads CASSFAGGGNTDTQYF. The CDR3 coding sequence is TGTGCCAGCAGTTTTGCCGGGGGGGGCAACACAGATACGCAGTATTTT.

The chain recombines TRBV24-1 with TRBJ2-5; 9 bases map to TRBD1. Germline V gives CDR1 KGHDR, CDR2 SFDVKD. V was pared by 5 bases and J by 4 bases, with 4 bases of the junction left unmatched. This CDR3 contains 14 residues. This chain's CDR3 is CATSGTGGVETQYF. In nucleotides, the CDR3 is TGTGCCACCAGTGGTACAGGGGGCGTAGAGACCCAGTACTTC.

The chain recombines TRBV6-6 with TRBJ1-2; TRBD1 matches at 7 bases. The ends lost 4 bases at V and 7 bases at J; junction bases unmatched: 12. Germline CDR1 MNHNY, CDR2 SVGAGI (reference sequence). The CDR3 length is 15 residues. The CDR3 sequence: CASSSRQGTIAGYTF. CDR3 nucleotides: TGTGCCAGCAGTTCTCGACAGGGAACCATCGCTGGCTACACCTTC.

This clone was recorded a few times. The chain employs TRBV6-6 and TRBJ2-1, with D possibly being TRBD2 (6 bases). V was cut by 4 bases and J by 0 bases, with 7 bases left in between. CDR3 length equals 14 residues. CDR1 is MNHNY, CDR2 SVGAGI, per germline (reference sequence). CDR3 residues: CASSWGVSYNEQFF. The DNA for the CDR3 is TGTGCCAGCAGTTGGGGGGTCTCCTACAATGAGCAGTTCTTC.

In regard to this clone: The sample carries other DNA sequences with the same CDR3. CDR3 bases: TGTGCCAGCAGCTCCACAGTAAACACTGAAGCTTTCTTT. It codes for CASSSTVNTEAFF. The chain carries TRBV7-3 and TRBJ1-1, with D hard to call. The CDR3 consists of 13 residues. V dropped 4 bases and J dropped 2 bases, with 8 bases sitting between them. Germline V CDR1 and CDR2: SGHTA, FQGTGA.

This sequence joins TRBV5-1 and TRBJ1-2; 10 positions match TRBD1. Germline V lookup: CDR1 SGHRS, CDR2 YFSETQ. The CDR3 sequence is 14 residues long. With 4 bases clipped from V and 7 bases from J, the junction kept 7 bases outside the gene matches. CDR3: CASSPGTGVFGYTF. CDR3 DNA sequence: TGCGCCAGCAGCCCCGGGACAGGGGTTTTTGGCTACACCTTC.

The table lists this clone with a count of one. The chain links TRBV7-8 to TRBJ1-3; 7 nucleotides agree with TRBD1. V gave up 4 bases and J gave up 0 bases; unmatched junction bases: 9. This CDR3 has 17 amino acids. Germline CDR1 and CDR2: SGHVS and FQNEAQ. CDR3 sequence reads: CASSYPRQGNSGNTIYF. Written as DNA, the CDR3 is TGTGCCAGCAGCTACCCCAGACAGGGTAACTCTGGAAACACCATATATTTT.

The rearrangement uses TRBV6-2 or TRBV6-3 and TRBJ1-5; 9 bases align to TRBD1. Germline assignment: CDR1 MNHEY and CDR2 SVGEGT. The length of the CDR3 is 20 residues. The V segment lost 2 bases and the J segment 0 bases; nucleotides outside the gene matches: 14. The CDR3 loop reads CASSYRDRVGLGASNQPQHF. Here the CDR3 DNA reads TGTGCCAGCAGTTACCGGGACAGGGTAGGGCTTGGGGCTAGCAATCAGCCCCAGCATTTT.

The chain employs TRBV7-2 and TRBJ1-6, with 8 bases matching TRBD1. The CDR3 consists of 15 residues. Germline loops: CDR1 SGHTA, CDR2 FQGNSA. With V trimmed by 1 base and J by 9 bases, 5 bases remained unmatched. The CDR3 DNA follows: TGTGCCAGCAGCTTAGTGGGGACAGGCACTTCACCCCTCCACTTT. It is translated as CASSLVGTGTSPLHF.

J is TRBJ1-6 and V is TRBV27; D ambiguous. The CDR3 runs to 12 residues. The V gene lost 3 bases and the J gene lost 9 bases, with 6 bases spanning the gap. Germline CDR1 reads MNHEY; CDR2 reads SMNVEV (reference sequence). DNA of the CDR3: TGTGCCAGCAGTTTCCCGGGTTCACCCCTCCACTTT. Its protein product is CASSFPGSPLHF.

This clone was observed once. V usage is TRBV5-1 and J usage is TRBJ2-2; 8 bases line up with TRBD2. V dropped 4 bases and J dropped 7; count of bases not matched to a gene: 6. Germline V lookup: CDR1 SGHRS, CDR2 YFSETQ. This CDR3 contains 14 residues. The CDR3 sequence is CASSEGTSDGELFF. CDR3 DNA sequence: TGCGCCAGCAGCGAAGGGACTAGTGACGGGGAGCTGTTTTTT.

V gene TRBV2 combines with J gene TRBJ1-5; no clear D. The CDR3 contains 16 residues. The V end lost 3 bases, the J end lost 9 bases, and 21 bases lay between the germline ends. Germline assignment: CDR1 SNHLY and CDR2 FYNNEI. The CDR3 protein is CASSDLEGWVERPQHF. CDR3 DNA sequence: TGTGCCAGCAGTGACTTGGAGGGCTGGGTAGAAAGGCCCCAGCATTTT.

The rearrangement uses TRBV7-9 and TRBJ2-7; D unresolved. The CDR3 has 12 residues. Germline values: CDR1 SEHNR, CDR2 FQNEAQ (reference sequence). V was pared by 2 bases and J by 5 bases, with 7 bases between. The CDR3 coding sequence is TGTGCCAGCAGCTTATCACTCGACGAGCAGTACTTC. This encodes CASSLSLDEQYF.

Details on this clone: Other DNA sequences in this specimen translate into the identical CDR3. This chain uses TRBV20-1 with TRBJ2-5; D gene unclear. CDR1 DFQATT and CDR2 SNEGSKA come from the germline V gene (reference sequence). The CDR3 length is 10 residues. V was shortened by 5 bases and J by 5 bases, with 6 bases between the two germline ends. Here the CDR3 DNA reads TGCAGTGCTTCTTTGGAGACCCAGTACTTC. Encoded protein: CSASLETQYF.

For the CDR3, the DNA is TGTGCCAGCAGCTTTACGACAGGGGACACTGAAGCTTTCTTT. Protein sequence: CASSFTTGDTEAFF. J is TRBJ1-1 and V is TRBV7-2; 8 bases fit TRBD1. V lost 3 bases to trimming and J lost 3 bases; unmatched junction nucleotides: 3. The CDR3 has 14 amino acids. CDR1 is SGHTA, CDR2 FQGNSA, per germline.

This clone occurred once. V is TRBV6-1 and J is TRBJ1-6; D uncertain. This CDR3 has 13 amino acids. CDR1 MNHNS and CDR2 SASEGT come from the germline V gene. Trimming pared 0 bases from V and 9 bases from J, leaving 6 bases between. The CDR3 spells CASSEARGSPLHF. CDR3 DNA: TGTGCCAGCAGTGAAGCGCGAGGTTCACCCCTCCACTTT.

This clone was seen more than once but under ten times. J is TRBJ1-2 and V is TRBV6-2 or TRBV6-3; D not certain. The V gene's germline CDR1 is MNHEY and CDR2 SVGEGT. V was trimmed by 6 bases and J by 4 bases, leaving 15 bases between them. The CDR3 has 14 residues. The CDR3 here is CASSEAAPIYGYTF. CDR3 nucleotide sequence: TGTGCCAGCAGCGAGGCGGCGCCTATCTATGGCTACACCTTC.